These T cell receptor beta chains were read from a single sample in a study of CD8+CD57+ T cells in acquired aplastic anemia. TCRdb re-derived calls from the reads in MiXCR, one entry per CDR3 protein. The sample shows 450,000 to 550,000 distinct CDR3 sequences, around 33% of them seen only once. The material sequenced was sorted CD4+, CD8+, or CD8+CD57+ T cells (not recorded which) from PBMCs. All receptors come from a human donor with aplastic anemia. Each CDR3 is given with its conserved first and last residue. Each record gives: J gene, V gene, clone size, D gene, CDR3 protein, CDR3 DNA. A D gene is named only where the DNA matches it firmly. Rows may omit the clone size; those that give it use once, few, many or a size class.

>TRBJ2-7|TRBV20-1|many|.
CSASPAGSYEQYF
TGCAGTGCTAGTCCCGCAGGGAGCTACGAGCAGTACTTC
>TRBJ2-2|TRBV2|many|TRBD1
CASTGTGGDTGELFF
TGTGCCAGCACCGGGACAGGCGGCGACACCGGGGAGCTGTTTTTT
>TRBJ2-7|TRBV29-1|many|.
CSVAGTEPYEQYF
TGCAGCGTCGCCGGGACGGAACCCTACGAGCAGTACTTC
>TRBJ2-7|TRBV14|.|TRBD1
CASSQENPDRVHEQYF
TGTGCCAGCAGCCAAGAGAATCCGGACAGGGTCCACGAGCAGTACTTC
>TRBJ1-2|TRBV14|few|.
CASSHGIYGYTF
TGTGCCAGCAGCCACGGGATATATGGCTACACCTTC
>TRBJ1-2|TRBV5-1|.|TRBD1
CASHGGTVYGYTF
TGCGCCAGCCATGGAGGGACAGTCTATGGCTACACCTTC
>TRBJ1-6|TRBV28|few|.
CASSPEGRGISPLHF
TGTGCCAGCAGTCCCGAGGGACGGGGAATCTCACCCCTCCACTTT
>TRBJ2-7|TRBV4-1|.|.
CASSQEVSVSSYEQYF
TGCGCCAGCAGCCAAGAAGTCAGTGTGAGCTCCTACGAGCAGTACTTC
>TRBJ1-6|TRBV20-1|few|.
CSASLTANSPLHF
TGCAGTGCTAGTTTAACGGCCAATTCACCCCTCCACTTT
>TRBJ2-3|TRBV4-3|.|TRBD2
CASSQGNSGGTDTQYF
TGCGCCAGCAGCCAAGGAAATAGCGGGGGCACAGATACGCAGTATTTT
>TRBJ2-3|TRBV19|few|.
CASSIRGGLSTDTQYF
TGTGCCAGTAGTATCAGGGGCGGTCTTAGCACAGATACGCAGTATTTT
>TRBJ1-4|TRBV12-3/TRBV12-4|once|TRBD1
CASSWRTGDNEKLFF
TGTGCCAGCAGTTGGCGGACAGGGGATAATGAAAAACTGTTTTTT
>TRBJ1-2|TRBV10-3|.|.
CASSIVDYGYTF
TGTGCCAGCAGTATCGTGGACTATGGCTACACCTTC
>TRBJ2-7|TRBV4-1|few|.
CASSQDLRGGEQYF
TGCGCCAGCAGCCAAGACTTACGAGGCGGCGAGCAGTACTTC
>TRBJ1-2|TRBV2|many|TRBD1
CASTPRDRLMSYTF
TGTGCCAGCACTCCCCGGGACAGACTGATGAGCTACACCTTC
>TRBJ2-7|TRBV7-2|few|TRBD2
CASSLRGGGEGEQYF
TGTGCCAGCAGCTTAAGAGGCGGGGGGGAGGGCGAGCAGTACTTC
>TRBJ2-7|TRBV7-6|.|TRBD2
CASSQELAGAYEQYF
TGTGCCAGCAGCCAAGAACTAGCGGGGGCCTACGAGCAGTACTTC
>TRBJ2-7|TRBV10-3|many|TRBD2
CAIRATGTTYYEQYF
TGTGCCATCAGGGCAACCGGGACTACCTACTACGAGCAGTACTTC
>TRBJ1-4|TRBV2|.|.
CASSEVRTEGGKLFF
TGTGCCAGCAGTGAAGTAAGGACAGAAGGCGGAAAACTGTTTTTT
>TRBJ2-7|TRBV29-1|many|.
CSVLSGPFTYEQYF
TGCAGCGTTCTGTCAGGGCCCTTCACCTACGAGCAGTACTTC
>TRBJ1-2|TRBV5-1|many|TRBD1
CASSSEQGRGRGYTF
TGCGCCAGCAGCTCGGAACAGGGGAGGGGCCGTGGCTACACCTTC
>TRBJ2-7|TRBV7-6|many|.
CASSLDRVGYEQYF
TGTGCCAGCAGCTTAGACAGGGTCGGCTACGAGCAGTACTTC
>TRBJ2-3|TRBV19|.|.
CATSPLTHTDTQYF
TGTGCCACCTCACCCCTGACCCACACAGATACGCAGTATTTT
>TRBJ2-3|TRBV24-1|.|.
CATSSATDTQYF
TGTGCCACCAGTTCCGCCACAGATACGCAGTATTTT
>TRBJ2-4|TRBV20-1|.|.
CSAILRGGSGNIQYF
TGCAGTGCTATTCTACGCGGGGGCTCTGGAAACATTCAGTACTTC
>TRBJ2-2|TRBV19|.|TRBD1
CASKAQGDTGELFF
TGTGCCAGTAAAGCACAGGGGGACACCGGGGAGCTGTTTTTT
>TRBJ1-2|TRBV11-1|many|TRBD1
CASARITSEGAGGYTF
TGTGCCAGCGCTAGAATCACATCGGAGGGGGCGGGCGGCTACACCTTC